The 10 T cell receptor beta chains below were found in one sample sequenced in a study of T cell responses to AZD1222 COVID-19 vaccine. Some clones are missing from TCRdb's copy, which holds only in-frame ones; the method was immunoSEQ multiplex PCR. The sample holds about 150,000 clones, around 90% seen once. The sample consisted of peripheral blood, taken 28 days after the second AZD1222 dose. The receptor source for this set is an adult who received the AZD1222 COVID-19 vaccine.

This clone is a singleton in its sample. The rearrangement joins TRBV27 to TRBJ1-6, with D hard to call. This CDR3 has 13 amino acids. V shed 3 bases and J shed 0 bases, with 0 bases lying between them. Looked up from germline, CDR1 is MNHEY and CDR2 is SMNVEV (reference sequence). CDR3 sequence: CASSFSYNSPLHF. CDR3 in DNA: TGTGCCAGCAGTTTCTCCTATAATTCACCCCTCCACTTT.

The chain employs TRBV11-3 and TRBJ1-1; no definite D call. CDR1 and CDR2 (germline): SGHNT, YENEEA. V was trimmed by 5 bases and J by 6 bases, leaving 7 bases between them. The CDR3 is 11 residues long. CDR3 bases: TGTGCCAGCAGCCTGGGCGCTGAAGCTTTCTTT. This sequence encodes CASSLGAEAFF.

The chain joins TRBV3-1 (or the pseudogene TRBV3-2) to TRBJ2-7; TRBD2 matches at 8 bases. With 9 bases clipped from V and 3 bases from J, the junction kept 7 bases outside the gene matches. Per the germline V gene, CDR1 is LGHDT and CDR2 is YNNKEL (reference sequence). CDR3 length: 13 residues. The CDR3: CARGHSGIYEQYF. DNA for the CDR3: TGTGCCAGGGGGCATAGCGGGATCTACGAGCAGTACTTC.

The V gene is TRBV3-1 (or the pseudogene TRBV3-2), the J gene TRBJ1-2; the match to TRBD1 covers 10 bases. Germline-derived CDR1 and CDR2 are LGHDT and YNNKEL (reference sequence). V gave up 10 bases and J gave up 3 bases; unmatched junction bases: 8. This CDR3 spans 14 amino acids. The chain's CDR3 is CATTTGGWDYGYTF. DNA for the CDR3: TGTGCCACGACGACAGGGGGCTGGGACTATGGCTACACCTTC.

The V gene is TRBV11-3, the J gene TRBJ2-2; the match to TRBD1 covers 7 bases. The CDR3 length is 17 residues. CDR1 SGHNT and CDR2 YENEEA come from the germline V gene. The trim removed 0 bases at V and 0 bases at J, leaving 4 bases unmatched. CDR3 sequence: CASSLDPTGTNTGELFF. The CDR3 DNA sequence: TGTGCCAGCAGCTTAGATCCGACAGGGACGAACACCGGGGAGCTGTTTTTT. The full variable domain, its missing parts supplied by reference TRBV11-3 and TRBJ2-2, is EAGVVQSPRYKIIEKKQPVAFWCNPISGHNTLYWYLQNLGQGPELLIRYENEEAVDDSQLPKDRFSAERLKGVDSTLKIQPAELGDSAVYLCASSLDPTGTNTGELFFGEGSRLTVL.

The chain uses TRBV5-1 and TRBJ1-5, with 8 bases lining up with TRBD1. The CDR3 loop spans 16 amino acids. V lost 4 bases and J lost 2; bases outside the gene matches: 8. Germline loops: CDR1 SGHRS, CDR2 YFSETQ. The CDR3 here is CASSRGTGEGNQPQHF. The CDR3 nucleotides are TGCGCCAGCAGCCGAGGGACAGGTGAGGGCAATCAGCCCCAGCATTTT. Supplemented by reference TRBV5-1 and TRBJ1-5, the full variable domain reads KAGVTQTPRYLIKTRGQQVTLSCSPISGHRSVSWYQQTPGQGLQFLFEYFSETQRNKGNFPGRFSGRQFSNSRSEMNVSTLELGDSALYLCASSRGTGEGNQPQHFGDGTRLSIL.

The chain has TRBV24-1 and TRBJ1-1; tentatively, D is TRBD1 (5 bases). This CDR3 has 15 amino acids. Germline-derived CDR1 and CDR2 are KGHDR and SFDVKD. V lost 5 bases to trimming and J lost 3 bases, with 15 bases between them. The DNA for the CDR3 is TGTGCCACCAGTGCAGCAGCGTTAGGGGACACTGAAGCTTTCTTT. Amino acid sequence: CATSAAALGDTEAFF.

The chain joins TRBV6-5 to TRBJ2-2; D is undetermined. V lost 4 bases and J lost 6, with 0 bases in between. CDR3 size: 10 residues. CDR1 is MNHEY, CDR2 SVGAGI, per germline. The CDR3: CASSSGELFF. The DNA for the CDR3 is TGTGCCAGCAGTTCCGGGGAGCTGTTTTTT.

The V gene is TRBV25-1, the J gene TRBJ1-5; D is unclear. Germline V gene sequence: CDR1 MGHDK, CDR2 SYGVNS. The CDR3 covers 11 residues. The V gene lost 0 bases and the J gene lost 6 bases, with 0 bases spanning the gap. DNA for the CDR3: TGTGCCAGCAGTGAATATCAGCCCCAGCATTTT. Translated, it gives CASSEYQPQHF.

CDR3 DNA: TGCGCCAGCAGCCAACTTAACCGGGCACAGGCAATGAACACTGAAGCTTTCTTT. Its translation is CASSQLNRAQAMNTEAFF. The chain uses TRBV4-1 and TRBJ1-1, with D perhaps TRBD1 (5 bases). Trimming left V 2 bases short and J 0 bases short, with 19 bases between. The germline V gene has CDR1 MGHRA and CDR2 YSYEKL. The CDR3 spans 18 residues.